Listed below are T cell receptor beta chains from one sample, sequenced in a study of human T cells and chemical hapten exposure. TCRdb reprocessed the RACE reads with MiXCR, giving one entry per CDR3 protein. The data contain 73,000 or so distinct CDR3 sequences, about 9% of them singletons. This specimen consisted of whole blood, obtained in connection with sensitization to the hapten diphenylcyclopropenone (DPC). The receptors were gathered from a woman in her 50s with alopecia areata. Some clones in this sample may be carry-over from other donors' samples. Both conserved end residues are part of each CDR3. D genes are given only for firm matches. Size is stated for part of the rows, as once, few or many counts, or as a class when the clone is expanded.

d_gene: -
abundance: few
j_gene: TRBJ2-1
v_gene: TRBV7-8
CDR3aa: CASSLIRGYNEQFF
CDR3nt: TGTGCCAGCAGCTTAATCAGGGGCTACAATGAGCAGTTCTTC

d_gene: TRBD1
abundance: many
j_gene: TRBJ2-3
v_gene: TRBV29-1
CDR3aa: CSVKTGALTDTQYF
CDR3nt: TGCAGCGTTAAGACAGGGGCACTCACAGATACGCAGTATTTT

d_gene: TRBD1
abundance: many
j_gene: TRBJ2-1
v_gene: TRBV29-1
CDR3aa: CSVPRTGIGEQFF
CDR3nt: TGCAGCGTTCCTAGGACAGGCATAGGTGAGCAGTTCTTC

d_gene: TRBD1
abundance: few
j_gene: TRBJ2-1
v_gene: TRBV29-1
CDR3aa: CSAAWDRYIEQFF
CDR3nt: TGCAGCGCTGCCTGGGACAGGTACATTGAGCAGTTCTTC

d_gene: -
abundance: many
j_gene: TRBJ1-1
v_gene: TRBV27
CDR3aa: CASSFNMNTEAFF
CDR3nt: TGTGCCAGCAGTTTCAACATGAACACTGAAGCTTTCTTT

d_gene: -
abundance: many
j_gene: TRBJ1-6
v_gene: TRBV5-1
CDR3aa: CASSLEGGFNSPLHF
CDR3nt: TGCGCCAGCAGCTTGGAAGGCGGATTTAATTCACCCCTCCACTTT

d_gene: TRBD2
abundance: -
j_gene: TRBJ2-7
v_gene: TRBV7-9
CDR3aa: CASSFGTSGGRLEQYF
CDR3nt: TGTGCCAGCAGCTTTGGGACTAGCGGGGGACGCTTGGAGCAGTACTTC

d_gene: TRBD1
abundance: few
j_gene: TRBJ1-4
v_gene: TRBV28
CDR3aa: CASSLPQGANEKLFF
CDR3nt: TGTGCCAGCAGTTTACCACAGGGGGCTAATGAAAAACTGTTTTTT

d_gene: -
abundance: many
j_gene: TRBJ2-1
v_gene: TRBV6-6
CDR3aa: CASSYWRNEQFF
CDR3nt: TGTGCCAGCAGTTACTGGCGGAATGAGCAGTTCTTC

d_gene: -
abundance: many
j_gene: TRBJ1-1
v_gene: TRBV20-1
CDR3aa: CSARRDKNTEAFF
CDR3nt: TGCAGTGCTAGGCGGGACAAGAACACTGAAGCTTTCTTT

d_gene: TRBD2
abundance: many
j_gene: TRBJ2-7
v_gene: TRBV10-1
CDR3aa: CASNHRSGVTYEQYF
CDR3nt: TGCGCCAGCAACCATAGAAGCGGGGTAACCTACGAGCAGTACTTC

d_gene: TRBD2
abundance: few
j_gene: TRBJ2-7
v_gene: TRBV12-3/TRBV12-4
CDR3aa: CASSLYGTSAYEQYF
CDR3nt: TGTGCCAGCAGTCTGTACGGGACTAGCGCCTACGAGCAGTACTTC